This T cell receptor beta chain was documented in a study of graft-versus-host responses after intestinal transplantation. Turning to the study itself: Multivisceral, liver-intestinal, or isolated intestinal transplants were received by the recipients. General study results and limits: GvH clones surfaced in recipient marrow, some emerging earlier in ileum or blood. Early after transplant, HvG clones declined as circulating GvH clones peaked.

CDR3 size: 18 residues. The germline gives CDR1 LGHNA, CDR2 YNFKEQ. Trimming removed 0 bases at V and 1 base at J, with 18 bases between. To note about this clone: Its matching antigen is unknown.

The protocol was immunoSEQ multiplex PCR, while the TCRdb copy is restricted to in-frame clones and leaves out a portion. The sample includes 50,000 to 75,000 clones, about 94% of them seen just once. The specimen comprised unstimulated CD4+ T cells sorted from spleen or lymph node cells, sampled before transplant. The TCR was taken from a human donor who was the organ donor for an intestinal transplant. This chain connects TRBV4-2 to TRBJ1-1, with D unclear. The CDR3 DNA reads TGTGCCAGCAGCCAAGAAGAGTACGGTAGAGGCAGGAACACTGAAGCTTTCTTT. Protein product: CASSQEEYGRGRNTEAFF.